This entry features one TCR beta chain sequence. Its antigen is still unknown. Time point noted: newly diagnosed GD, antithyroid drugs for less than 3 months. PBMC RNA served as the TCR library source. The TCR beta library used iRepertoire HTBI primers with Arm-PCR amplification of CDR3. TCRdb re-analysed the multiplex PCR reads in MiXCR, keeping a single row per CDR3 protein. The sample gives about 400,000 distinct CDR3 sequences, 15% to 20% of which show up once; over 20% is in the top ten. This sample is part of a study of regulatory T cells in long-lasting Graves disease. Regarding the study as a whole: In persistent patients, shared public clonotypes (roughly 2,800) outnumbered those in new patients (almost 1,000).

Germline CDR1 SGHRS, CDR2 YFSETQ. The CDR3 length is 13 residues. V lost 2 bases to trimming and J lost 6 bases, with 9 bases between them. The sample also formed part of further work on T cells in Graves' hyperthyroidism and ophthalmopathy. That source reports: Expanded thyroid clonotypes (above 0.001) were mostly also found in blood.

The V call is TRBV5-1, the J call TRBJ1-5, with D uncertain. The material was peripheral blood mononuclear cells (PBMCs), obtained at new diagnosis, from a patient treated with antithyroid drugs. The sequence came from a woman between 18 and 29 years old with Graves disease. DNA for the CDR3: TGCGCCAGCAGCTTCCAGGAGGGTCAGCCCCAGCATTTT. It encodes CASSFQEGQPQHF.